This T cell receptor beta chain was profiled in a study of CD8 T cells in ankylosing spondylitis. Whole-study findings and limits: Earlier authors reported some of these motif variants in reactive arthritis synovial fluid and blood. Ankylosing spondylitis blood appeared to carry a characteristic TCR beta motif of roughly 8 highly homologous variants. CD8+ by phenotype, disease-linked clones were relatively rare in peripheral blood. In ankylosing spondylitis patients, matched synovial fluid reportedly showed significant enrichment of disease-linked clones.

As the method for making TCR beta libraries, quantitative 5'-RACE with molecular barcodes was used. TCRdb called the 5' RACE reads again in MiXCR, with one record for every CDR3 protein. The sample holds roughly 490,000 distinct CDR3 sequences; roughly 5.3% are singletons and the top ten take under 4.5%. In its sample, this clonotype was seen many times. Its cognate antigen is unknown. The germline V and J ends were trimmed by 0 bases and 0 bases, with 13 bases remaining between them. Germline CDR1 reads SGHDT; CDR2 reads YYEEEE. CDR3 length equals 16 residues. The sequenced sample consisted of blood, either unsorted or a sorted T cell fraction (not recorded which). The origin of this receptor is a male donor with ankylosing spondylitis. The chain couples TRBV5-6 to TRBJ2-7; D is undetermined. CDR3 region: CASSLGPRASSYEQYF. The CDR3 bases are TGTGCCAGCAGCTTGGGTCCACGGGCGAGCTCCTACGAGCAGTACTTC.